The 7 T cell receptor beta chains below all came from one sample that was sequenced in a study of somatic mutations in cytotoxic T cells in rheumatoid arthritis. Sequencing used immunoSEQ multiplex PCR; TCRdb keeps in-frame clones, though not all of them. The profile covers some 8,700 clones, with approximately 70% appearing a single time and 30% to 45% taken by the ten largest. The specimen sequenced was CD8+ T cells sorted from blood. These TCRs come from an adult with rheumatoid arthritis.

This clone is a singleton in its sample. The V call is TRBV9, the J call TRBJ2-3, with D possibly matching TRBD2 (5 bases). The germline V and J ends were trimmed by 2 bases and 1 base, with 11 bases remaining between them. Germline V gives CDR1 SGDLS, CDR2 YYNGEE. CDR3 size: 15 residues. The CDR3 sequence: CASSVGALGTDTQYF. The DNA for the CDR3 is TGTGCCAGCAGCGTGGGAGCGTTGGGCACAGATACGCAGTATTTT.

This clone was recorded a few times. The chain links TRBV4-2 to TRBJ1-1; D is possibly TRBD1 (6 bases). The CDR3 runs to 14 residues. V lost 4 bases and J lost 7, with 16 bases in between. The V gene's germline CDR1 is LGHNA and CDR2 YNFKEQ. This chain's CDR3 is CASSLRGSGSEAFF. DNA for the CDR3: TGTGCCAGCAGCCTCAGGGGATCGGGGAGTGAAGCTTTCTTT.

This chain connects TRBV27 to TRBJ1-2; D not resolved. The ends were cut back, 0 bases at V and 0 bases at J, with 11 bases in the middle. Per germline, CDR1 MNHEY and CDR2 SMNVEV (reference sequence). CDR3 length equals 16 residues. CDR3 DNA: TGTGCCAGCAGTTTATCGCCCTCGGTCGCTAACTATGGCTACACCTTC. It is translated as CASSLSPSVANYGYTF.

The genes are TRBV11-1 and TRBJ2-7, with a weak D call TRBD2 (6 bases). The CDR3 has 13 amino acids. Germline-derived CDR1 and CDR2 are SGHAT and FQDESV (reference sequence). Trimming removed 1 base from V and 5 bases from J, with 9 bases in between. The CDR3 reads CASSLGRGNEQYF. The CDR3 coding sequence is TGTGCCAGCAGCTTAGGCCGGGGGAACGAGCAGTACTTC.

This chain joins TRBV27 and TRBJ1-5, with D unresolved. V lost 7 bases and J lost 0, with 10 bases in between. This CDR3 has 14 amino acids. Germline V gives CDR1 MNHEY, CDR2 SMNVEV (reference sequence). The CDR3 is CASKRLSSNQPQHF. The DNA of the CDR3 is TGTGCCAGCAAGCGTTTGAGTAGCAATCAGCCCCAGCATTTT.

The chain employs TRBV28 and TRBJ2-1, with 9 positions matching TRBD1. The length of the CDR3 is 13 residues. Germline V CDR1 and CDR2: MDHEN, SYDVKM. The ends lost 5 bases at V and 8 bases at J; junction bases unmatched: 4. The CDR3 protein is CASSPWTGDEQFF. The CDR3 DNA sequence: TGTGCCAGCAGTCCCTGGACAGGGGATGAGCAGTTCTTC. The full variable domain, completed using reference TRBV28 and TRBJ2-1, is DVKVTQSSRYLVKRTGEKVFLECVQDMDHENMFWYRQDPGLGLRLIYFSYDVKMKEKGDIPEGYSVSREKKERFSLILESASTNQTSMYLCASSPWTGDEQFFGPGTRLTVL.

This chain connects TRBV28 to TRBJ2-2; 12 bases line up with TRBD2. This CDR3 has 17 amino acids. CDR1 MDHEN and CDR2 SYDVKM come from the germline V gene. The V and J ends lost 6 bases and 1 base, in that order; junction bases with no gene match: 6. The CDR3, as DNA: TGTGCCAGCAGCAGTCTAGCGGGGGGGCGGAACACCGGGGAGCTGTTTTTT. Amino acid sequence: CASSSLAGGRNTGELFF.